The clone carrying this T cell receptor beta chain was observed a handful of times. This entry comes from a study of identical twins. The germline V and J ends were trimmed by 3 bases and 5 bases, with 20 bases remaining between them. CDR1 is DFQATT and CDR2 is SNEGSKA in the germline V gene (reference sequence). The CDR3 runs 16 residues. Each cDNA held unique molecular identifiers, and template switching gave it a universal primer site. A single record per CDR3 protein comes from TCRdb applying MiXCR to the 5' RACE reads. Among about 920,000 distinct CDR3 sequences listed, around 12% were seen once. These data also featured in a second study, about yellow fever vaccine responses in identical twins. That paper states: Twins reportedly mounted vaccine T cell responses that seemed partly convergent, partly personalized.

Specimen: PBMCs. This chain uses TRBV20-1 with TRBJ1-5; possible D gene TRBD1, 6 bases. The sequence derives from a woman under 30 in good health. The CDR3 DNA reads as TGCAGTGCTAGGACCATAGGGGGGCAGAGTGATCAGCCCCAGCATTTT. Its translation is CSARTIGGQSDQPQHF.